These T cell receptor beta chains were read from a single sample in a study of identical twins. TCRdb recomputed calls from the 5' RACE reads with MiXCR, one row per CDR3 protein. In the table there are hundreds of thousands of distinct CDR3 sequences, under 9% of which are singletons. This sample also belongs to another study, concerning yellow fever vaccine responses in identical twins.

The specimen sequenced was PBMCs. The receptors shown here come from a woman aged 18-29 years in good health. CDR3s include the opening cysteine and the closing phenylalanine or tryptophan. D genes are given only for firm matches. For some rows the clone size is stated as once, few or many, or as a class when expanded; others skip it.

j_gene,v_gene,d_gene,abundance,CDR3nt,CDR3aa
TRBJ2-1,TRBV4-2,-,-,TGTGCCAGCAGCCAAGATCCAAGGGCAGTCTTGTACAATGAGCAGTTCTTC,CASSQDPRAVLYNEQFF
TRBJ2-5,TRBV20-1,-,few,TGCAGTGCTAGAGATTCGGGGATAGGGTTCCAAGAGACCCAGTACTTC,CSARDSGIGFQETQYF
TRBJ1-1,TRBV18,TRBD1,-,TGTGCCGGCGGACAGGGAATGATCACTGAAGCTTTCTTT,CAGGQGMITEAFF
TRBJ2-7,TRBV5-1,-,many,TGCGCCAGCAGCCCGATGGACAGCACATCCTACGAGCAGTACTTC,CASSPMDSTSYEQYF
TRBJ2-6,TRBV5-6,-,-,TGTGCCAGCAGCTTGGGCCATGTTGGTTCTGGGGCCAACGTCCTGACTTTC,CASSLGHVGSGANVLTF
TRBJ1-5,TRBV12-3/TRBV12-4,-,many,TGTGCCAGTAGGTATGGGGGGCGCATCCAGCCCCAGCATTTT,CASRYGGRIQPQHF
TRBJ2-7,TRBV2,TRBD1,-,TGTGCCAGCAGTGTAGGGGGCTCGAGAAGGGAGCAGTACTTC,CASSVGGSRREQYF
TRBJ2-1,TRBV28,-,-,TGTGCCAGCAGTCCACCGAAACTTACAGGAAGGCGCCTCGATGAGCAGTTCTTC,CASSPPKLTGRRLDEQFF
TRBJ2-1,TRBV3-1,-,few,TGTGCCAGCAGCCAAGATCGCGGCAGTTTACCCCCCGGGGAGCAGTTCTTC,CASSQDRGSLPPGEQFF
TRBJ2-7,TRBV10-3,-,many,TGTGCCATCAGAGACAACCGCGAGCAGTACTTC,CAIRDNREQYF
TRBJ2-1,TRBV9,TRBD2,few,TGTGCCAGCAGCGCCACCGCGGGGGGGCCTCACAATGAGCAGTTCTTC,CASSATAGGPHNEQFF
TRBJ2-1,TRBV7-8,-,many,TGTGCCAGCCTAGGGGAGGTTAGCTCCTACAATGAGCAGTTCTTC,CASLGEVSSYNEQFF